The rows below give T cell receptor beta chains drawn from one sample of a study of T-cell reconstitution after alpha-beta-depleted transplantation in children. TCRdb redid the calling of the PCR reads with MiXCR, one entry per CDR3 protein. This table has over 550,000 distinct CDR3 sequences, approximately 10% appearing once. The input for sequencing was PBMCs from the stem cell graft donor, taken from the stem cell graft. The source is a human donor who donated a stem cell graft to a child with acute myeloid leukemia. The CDR3 runs from the conserved cysteine through the conserved F or W. D genes are given only for firm matches.

v_gene | d_gene | CDR3aa
TRBV20-1 | TRBD2 | CSPSSGSSYNEQFF
TRBV7-9 | TRBD2 | CASSVLGSGSSYEQYF
TRBV7-8 | - | CASASGLNTEAFF
TRBV3-1 | TRBD2 | CASCMRTGGLAGTLREQYF
TRBV20-1 | - | CSASGRFYGYGYTF
TRBV5-1 | TRBD1 | CASSSTGITYEQYF
TRBV18 | TRBD2 | CASSLWSLGLAGVFEQFF
TRBV6-1 | - | CASSPSRTAKNIQYF
TRBV6-5 | - | CASSSAGSYNEQFF
TRBV4-3 | TRBD1 | CASSLTGQPGANVLTF
TRBV7-2 | TRBD2 | CASSGTSGVQQFF
TRBV5-1 | - | CASSLTANSGNTIYF
TRBV29-1 | - | CSSRRGVLNTEAFF
TRBV11-1 | TRBD2 | CASSRTGVGRSSGRTHEQYF
TRBV20-1 | TRBD1 | CSAPDRVSYNEQFF
TRBV27 | TRBD2 | CASSLSKGGPSEQFF
TRBV29-1 | - | CSVEVRRGYEQFF
TRBV13 | TRBD2 | CASSSSLAGARLDTQYF
TRBV7-8 | TRBD1 | CASSAQGGSYNEQFF
TRBV7-2 | - | CASSPGHISGANVLTF
TRBV4-2 | - | CASSQAWIEKLFF
TRBV6-2/TRBV6-3 | - | CASSYPQGSLEQYF
TRBV10-3 | TRBD2 | CAISHQREINTGELFF
TRBV5-6 | - | CASSLAAIADGANVLTF
TRBV12-3/TRBV12-4 | - | CASSFAAGSSTQYF
TRBV20-1 | - | CSAIPSGTSPEQYF
TRBV18 | - | CASSPRERGSIPDTQYF
TRBV30 | - | CAWRGGNREKLGEQYF
TRBV27 | TRBD2 | CASSLRTSGFYEQYF
TRBV5-1 | - | CASGAARDTGELFF
TRBV7-2 | - | CASSSTSIVGGYTF
TRBV29-1 | TRBD1 | CSVRSGGYEQYF
TRBV12-3/TRBV12-4 | - | CASSLRQTNTEAFF
TRBV3-1 | TRBD2 | CASSQDLASGIALDTQYF
TRBV20-1 | TRBD2 | CSARWGGLAAAYNEQFF
TRBV29-1 | TRBD1 | CSVDPDRGQDGNTIYF
TRBV7-2 | - | CASSFYGAGELFF
TRBV7-9 | TRBD2 | CASSSAPASGRWSEQFF
TRBV29-1 | - | CSVTADLNQPQHF
TRBV18 | TRBD1 | CASSPLLTGAYEQYF
TRBV29-1 | - | CSVVAPLYNEQFF
TRBV27 | TRBD2 | CASSPSGLAGAVSYNEQFF
TRBV20-1 | - | CSAPNRRVSTDTQYF
TRBV20-1 | TRBD2 | CSAPKPGTSGVLADYNEQFF
TRBV7-2 | TRBD2 | CASSPGRPSYNEQFF